A single sample gave rise to the 28 T cell receptor beta chains below, sequenced in a study of beta chain features in type 1 diabetes. TCRB transcripts that were expressed got sequenced, as all of the isolated RNA had been reverse transcribed. Generated by immunoSEQ multiplex PCR, the TCRdb table keeps only in-frame clones and is missing some. Among about 360,000 clones listed, roughly 13% were seen once. The sample consisted of naive CD4+ T cells from blood. The receptors were sampled from a man aged 18 to 30 in good health.

This clone has just a few counts. The CDR3 loop reads CASSLADSSGETQYF. The CDR3 DNA is TGTGCCAGCAGCTTAGCGGACAGCTCGGGGGAGACCCAGTACTTC. The chain combines TRBV7-8 with TRBJ2-5; D might be TRBD1 (6 bases). This CDR3 contains 15 residues. The V gene's germline CDR1 is SGHVS and CDR2 FQNEAQ. V was clipped by 0 bases and J by 5 bases, with 13 bases between them. Full variable domain (missing parts from reference TRBV7-8 and TRBJ2-5): GAGVSQSPRYKVAKRGQDVALRCDPISGHVSLFWYQQALGQGPEFLTYFQNEAQLDKSGLPSDRFFAERPEGSVSTLKIQRTQQEDSAVYLCASSLADSSGETQYFGPGTRLLVL.

The chain combines TRBV28 with TRBJ2-5; D gene ambiguous. This CDR3 has 13 amino acids. The ends were cut back, 4 bases at V and 5 bases at J, with 11 bases in the middle. Germline CDR1 is MDHEN and CDR2 is SYDVKM. CDR3 amino acids: CASSSPPRETQYF. The CDR3 nucleotides are TGTGCCAGCAGTTCTCCCCCTCGGGAGACCCAGTACTTC.

This clone turned up a few times. The genes are TRBV28 and TRBJ2-7; TRBD1 matches at 8 bases. The CDR3 length is 13 residues. Germline CDR1 MDHEN, CDR2 SYDVKM. The trim removed 9 bases at V and 3 bases at J, leaving 7 bases unmatched. CDR3 residues: CASYPGQDYEQYF. The CDR3, as DNA: TGTGCCAGTTACCCGGGACAGGACTACGAGCAGTACTTC.

The V call is TRBV25-1, the J call TRBJ2-1, with TRBD2 as a possible D gene (7 bases). The germline CDR1 and CDR2 sequences are MGHDK and SYGVNS. The CDR3 sequence is 13 residues long. Trimming removed 7 bases from V and 6 bases from J, with 13 bases in between. CDR3 nucleotide sequence: TGTGCCAGCACCCTAGGGGGGGGCAATGAGCAGTTCTTC. Amino acids: CASTLGGGNEQFF.

This clone was seen a handful of times. This chain connects TRBV28 to TRBJ2-7; TRBD1 matches at 7 bases. The CDR3 has 14 residues. Germline assignment: CDR1 MDHEN and CDR2 SYDVKM. The V gene end was trimmed by 6 bases and the J gene end by 2 bases; junction bases not matched to a gene: 7. The DNA for the CDR3 is TGTGCCAGCAGCCCACCAGGGGGTACCTACGAGCAGTACTTC. Translating it yields CASSPPGGTYEQYF. The full variable domain, its missing parts supplied by reference TRBV28 and TRBJ2-7, is DVKVTQSSRYLVKRTGEKVFLECVQDMDHENMFWYRQDPGLGLRLIYFSYDVKMKEKGDIPEGYSVSREKKERFSLILESASTNQTSMYLCASSPPGGTYEQYFGPGTRLTVT.

V gene TRBV13 combines with J gene TRBJ1-1; the D gene is possibly TRBD1 (6 bases). The CDR3 loop spans 11 amino acids. Trimming cost V 5 bases and J 11 bases, with 12 bases left between them. CDR1 is PRHDT, CDR2 FYEKMQ, per germline (reference sequence). CDR3 in amino acids: CASSQRGYAFF. CDR3 nucleotide sequence: TGTGCCAGCAGCCAGAGGGGGTACGCTTTCTTT.

A word on this clone: At one end, the junction sequence differs from germline, possibly due to a read error. The rearrangement links TRBV30 to TRBJ1-1; no definite D call. This CDR3 is 13 amino acids long. The germline CDR1 and CDR2 sequences are GTSNPN and SVGIG (reference sequence). The CDR3 bases are TGTGCCTGGAGTGCGGGGTTTCTAACTGAAACTTTCTTT. Protein product: CAWSAGFLTETFF.

The genes are TRBV19 and TRBJ2-7; 8 bases fit TRBD1. Germline values: CDR1 LNHDA, CDR2 SQIVND (reference sequence). The V segment lost 3 bases and the J segment 6 bases; nucleotides outside the gene matches: 19. The CDR3 is 18 amino acids. The CDR3 coding sequence is TGTGCCAGTAGTATCAGGAGGGGGACAGGCAAACTCGGTACCGAGCAGTACTTC. This translates into CASSIRRGTGKLGTEQYF.

The chain joins TRBV28 to TRBJ1-2; 9 positions agree with TRBD1. V trimming: 6 bases; J trimming: 2 bases; junction bases outside the gene matches: 25. CDR1 is MDHEN, CDR2 SYDVKM, per germline. This CDR3 comprises 21 residues. CDR3 loop: CASRRHPGAGTGPGGNYGYTF. DNA of the CDR3: TGTGCCAGCAGACGACACCCCGGGGCGGGGACAGGGCCAGGAGGAAACTATGGCTACACCTTC.

CDR3 amino acids: CASSFRDREAFF. The CDR3 nucleotides read TGTGCCAGCAGCTTCAGGGACAGAGAAGCTTTCTTT. The chain has TRBV7-2 and TRBJ1-1, with TRBD1 identical over 7 bases. This CDR3 has 12 amino acids. Germline-derived CDR1 and CDR2 are SGHTA and FQGNSA. V lost 3 bases to trimming and J lost 8 bases; unmatched junction nucleotides: 3. The full variable domain, with the rest looked up from reference TRBV7-2 and TRBJ1-1, is GAGVSQSPSNKVTEKGKDVELRCDPISGHTALYWYRQSLGQGLEFLIYFQGNSAPDKSGLPSDRFSAERTGGSVSTLTIQRTQQEDSAVYLCASSFRDREAFFGQGTRLTVV.

The V and J genes are TRBV6-6 and TRBJ1-1; weak D call: TRBD1 (6 bases). The CDR3 spans 11 residues. Per germline, CDR1 MNHNY and CDR2 SVGAGI (reference sequence). V lost 5 bases, J lost 8 bases, and 9 bases lay in between. CDR3 nucleotides: TGTGCCAGCAGTGACAGGCTAGAAGCTTTCTTT. This sequence encodes CASSDRLEAFF.

This clone was detected a few times. The chain uses TRBV30 and TRBJ1-1; possible D gene TRBD1, 5 bases. The CDR3 loop spans 12 amino acids. V lost 5 bases and J 10 bases, leaving 17 bases between the germline ends. Germline V gene data show CDR1 as GTSNPN and CDR2 as SVGIG (reference sequence). The CDR3 DNA reads as TGTGCCTGGGGGACTATCTTTAGAGGAGCTTTCTTT. Translation: CAWGTIFRGAFF.

This clone was seen a handful of times. The J gene is TRBJ1-2, the V gene TRBV14; D is unclear. Germline CDR1 reads SGHDN; CDR2 reads FVKESK. The V end lost 4 bases, the J end lost 2 bases, and 17 bases lay between the germline ends. CDR3 length: 16 amino acids. The chain's CDR3 is CASSPNRVRDNYGYTF. The CDR3 bases are TGTGCCAGCAGCCCAAACCGGGTGAGAGACAACTATGGCTACACCTTC.

The DNA of the CDR3 is TGTGCCTGGAGTGAAACTAGTTTCACCGAGCAGTTCTTC. This encodes CAWSETSFTEQFF. V is TRBV30 and J is TRBJ2-1; weak D call: TRBD2 (5 bases). CDR3 length: 13 amino acids. V was pared by 1 base and J by 10 bases, with 14 bases between. Germline-derived CDR1 and CDR2 are GTSNPN and SVGIG (reference sequence).

The sample holds a few counts of this clone. V gene TRBV2 combines with J gene TRBJ2-7; D may be TRBD2 (6 bases). Trimming stripped 6 bases from V and 5 bases from J, with 17 bases between. This CDR3 has 14 residues. From germline, CDR1 is SNHLY and CDR2 FYNNEI. CDR3 nucleotides: TGTGCCAGCAGGGGACGGGAGTCTGGGAACGAGCAGTACTTC. This sequence encodes CASRGRESGNEQYF.

V gene TRBV29-1 combines with J gene TRBJ1-2, with a weak D call TRBD1 (5 bases). V was cut by 1 base and J by 3 bases, with 15 bases left in between. This CDR3 is 15 amino acids long. Germline assignment: CDR1 SQVTM and CDR2 ANQGSEA. CDR3 coding DNA: TGCAGCGTTGAAGCACAGGTTGGGCGGTACTATGGCTACACCTTC. This sequence encodes CSVEAQVGRYYGYTF.

The table lists this clone with a few counts. This chain connects TRBV4-3 to TRBJ2-5; D not certain. The CDR3 length is 15 residues. Looked up from germline, CDR1 is LGHNA and CDR2 is YSLEER. The V and J ends lost 1 base and 4 bases respectively, with 13 bases between them. The CDR3 reads CASSQGLGPGETQYF. The CDR3 DNA is TGCGCCAGCAGCCAAGGTTTGGGTCCGGGAGAGACCCAGTACTTC.

The V call is TRBV18, the J call TRBJ1-6, with D hard to call. Between the trimmed V and J ends, which lost 1 base and 7 bases, there was a span of 8 bases. The V gene's germline CDR1 is KGHSH and CDR2 LQKENI. The CDR3 length is 14 residues. CDR3 sequence: CASSPLRGNSPLHF. CDR3 coding DNA: TGTGCCAGCTCACCACTTCGGGGAAATTCACCCCTCCACTTT.

The chain uses TRBV18 and TRBJ1-2, with 7 bases aligning to TRBD1. The ends lost 6 bases at V and 2 bases at J; junction bases unmatched: 6. The length of the CDR3 is 14 residues. From germline, CDR1 is KGHSH and CDR2 LQKENI. This CDR3 is CASSLTQGNYGYTF. CDR3 DNA sequence: TGTGCCAGCTCGCTCACACAGGGGAACTATGGCTACACCTTC.

This clone has just a few counts. The chain has TRBV9 and TRBJ2-1; maybe TRBD1 (6 bases). Trimming took off 4 bases at V and 9 bases at J, with 11 bases between the two ends. CDR3 length: 12 residues. Germline-derived CDR1 and CDR2 are SGDLS and YYNGEE. The CDR3 sequence: CASSPLGAEQFF. The CDR3 bases are TGTGCCAGCAGCCCCCTGGGGGCTGAGCAGTTCTTC.

This clone showed up just a few times. The chain is built from TRBV7-3 and TRBJ2-5, with 15 bases identical to TRBD2. The CDR3 runs 16 residues. The germline gives CDR1 SGHTA, CDR2 FQGTGA. Unmatched junction bases numbered 1, after V lost 4 bases and J lost 1 base. The CDR3 here is CASSSGLAGGQETQYF. In DNA form, the CDR3 reads TGTGCCAGCAGCTCGGGACTAGCGGGAGGCCAAGAGACCCAGTACTTC. Supplemented by reference TRBV7-3 and TRBJ2-5, the full variable domain reads GAGVSQTPSNKVTEKGKYVELRCDPISGHTALYWYRQSLGQGPEFLIYFQGTGAADDSGLPNDRFFAVRPEGSVSTLKIQRTERGDSAVYLCASSSGLAGGQETQYFGPGTRLLVL.

This sequence joins TRBV25-1 and TRBJ1-2; 7 nucleotides match TRBD1. J was trimmed by 8 bases and V by 2 bases; bases with no gene match: 14. The length of the CDR3 is 16 residues. Germline values: CDR1 MGHDK, CDR2 SYGVNS. The CDR3 nucleotides are TGTGCCAGCAGTGAAAAGGGGGCGACGCGATCAGGAGGCTACACCTTC. Translated: CASSEKGATRSGGYTF.

V and J are TRBV2 and TRBJ1-1; D may be TRBD1 (5 bases). V gave up 8 bases and J gave up 8 bases, with 15 bases separating them. Germline CDR1 is SNHLY and CDR2 is FYNNEI. The CDR3 has 12 residues. The CDR3 reads CASVRQTTEAFF. The CDR3 coding sequence is TGTGCCAGCGTCCGACAGACCACAGAAGCTTTCTTT.

This clone came up a few times. V gene TRBV5-8 combines with J gene TRBJ2-1; D may be TRBD2 (6 bases). Trimming took off 0 bases at V and 9 bases at J, with 13 bases between the two ends. Germline assignment: CDR1 SGHTS and CDR2 YDEGEE. This CDR3 contains 14 residues. CDR3 nucleotide sequence: TGTGCCAGCAGCTTGGTTGGCAGGGAGGTTGAGCAGTTCTTC. This gives the protein CASSLVGREVEQFF.

The chain has TRBV6-5 and TRBJ1-2, with D perhaps matching TRBD1 (5 bases). The V end lost 9 bases, the J end lost 2 bases, and 16 bases lay between the germline ends. The CDR3 loop spans 14 amino acids. The germline V gene has CDR1 MNHEY and CDR2 SVGAGI. The CDR3 coding sequence is TGTGCCAGTCAAACCCCCAGGGAAAACTATGGCTACACCTTC. Amino acids: CASQTPRENYGYTF.

V is TRBV28 and J is TRBJ2-7, with D uncertain. The CDR3 is made up of 10 amino acids. The germline V gene encodes CDR1 MDHEN and CDR2 SYDVKM. V was clipped by 4 bases and J by 5 bases, with 3 bases between them. Here the CDR3 DNA reads TGTGCCAGCAGTTATAACGAGCAGTACTTC. Its protein product is CASSYNEQYF.

This clone was counted between two and nine times. V gene TRBV7-2 combines with J gene TRBJ1-2, with 7 bases matching TRBD1. The V segment lost 1 base and the J segment 6 bases; nucleotides outside the gene matches: 5. CDR1 is SGHTA and CDR2 is FQGNSA in the germline V gene. This CDR3 comprises 14 residues. The CDR3 DNA is TGTGCCAGCAGCTTAGGGAGACAGGGCGATGGCTACACCTTC. It specifies CASSLGRQGDGYTF. The variable domain in full, completed from reference TRBV7-2 and TRBJ1-2, reads GAGVSQSPSNKVTEKGKDVELRCDPISGHTALYWYRQSLGQGLEFLIYFQGNSAPDKSGLPSDRFSAERTGGSVSTLTIQRTQQEDSAVYLCASSLGRQGDGYTFGSGTRLTVV.

This clone was seen a few times. This chain connects TRBV2 to TRBJ1-3; D is unresolved. The V end was cut by 6 bases, the J end by 0 bases, with 6 bases between. Looked up from germline, CDR1 is SNHLY and CDR2 is FYNNEI. The CDR3 loop spans 13 amino acids. The CDR3 nucleotides read TGTGCCAGCAGGGAGCCCTCTGGAAACACCATATATTTT. This gives the protein CASREPSGNTIYF.